The rows below give T cell receptor beta chains drawn from one sample of a study of OX40 agonist ivuxolimab in advanced cancers. Data came from immunoSEQ multiplex PCR; TCRdb stores just in-frame clones and leaves some out. The sample holds around 50,000 clones, approximately 79% seen once. Source: CD4+ or CD8+ T cells sorted from blood, taken in a trial of the OX40 agonist ivuxolimab. The source of these receptors is an adult with an advanced solid tumor such as melanoma, head and neck, liver or kidney cancer. CDR3s include the opening cysteine and the closing phenylalanine or tryptophan. A D gene is named only where the DNA matches it firmly. Expanded clones get a size class; other rows say once, few or many, or leave the size out.

d_gene	len	abundance	v_gene	j_gene	CDR3nt	CDR3aa
TRBD1	15	NA	TRBV11-3	TRBJ2-1	TGTGCCAGCAGCTCCAGGGGGAACTCCTACAATGAGCAGTTCTTC	CASSSRGNSYNEQFF
NA	11	NA	TRBV11-3	TRBJ1-1	TGTGCTATCTCGGAGGGGGAGGTAGCTTTCTTT	CAISEGEVAFF
NA	15	NA	TRBV5-1	TRBJ2-3	TGCGCCAGCAGCTTGAGGGTACAGCGTATGGATACGCAGTATTTT	CASSLRVQRMDTQYF
TRBD2	12	NA	TRBV11-2	TRBJ2-3	TGTGCCAGCAGCTCGCAGCGGGAGACGCAGTATTTT	CASSSQRETQYF
TRBD1	17	NA	TRBV7-9	TRBJ1-3	TGTGCCAGCAGCTTAGCCCTCGACAGGGGAGGTGGAAACACCATATATTTT	CASSLALDRGGGNTIYF
TRBD1	15	NA	TRBV2	TRBJ2-2	TGTGCCAGCAGAGGGGGGACAGGTAACACCGGGGAGCTGTTTTTT	CASRGGTGNTGELFF
NA	16	NA	TRBV18	TRBJ1-6	TGTGCCAGCTCACCTCGGGTAGGGTCTTTTGATTCACCCCTCCACTTT	CASSPRVGSFDSPLHF
TRBD1	14	NA	TRBV6-6	TRBJ2-7	TGTGCCAGCAGTTACTGGACAGGTGCCGGCGAGCAGTACTTC	CASSYWTGAGEQYF
NA	16	NA	TRBV11-3	TRBJ2-1	TGTGCCAGCAGCTCGGTGGGGGGGCAGGGGATCGGTGAGCAGTTCTTC	CASSSVGGQGIGEQFF
NA	12	NA	TRBV28	TRBJ1-5	TGTGCCAGCAGGACAATGGATCAGCCCCAGCATTTT	CASRTMDQPQHF
NA	12	NA	TRBV19	TRBJ2-5	TGTGCCAGTAGTATAGCAGAAGAGACCCAGTACTTC	CASSIAEETQYF
TRBD1	15	NA	TRBV5-1	TRBJ1-4	TGCGCCAGCAGCTTGGGGGACAGGGAGGGCGAAAAACTGTTTTTT	CASSLGDREGEKLFF
TRBD1	16	once	TRBV6-1	TRBJ1-5	TGTGCCAGCAGTGGGGGACAGGGGGATAGCAATCAGCCCCAGCATTTT	CASSGGQGDSNQPQHF